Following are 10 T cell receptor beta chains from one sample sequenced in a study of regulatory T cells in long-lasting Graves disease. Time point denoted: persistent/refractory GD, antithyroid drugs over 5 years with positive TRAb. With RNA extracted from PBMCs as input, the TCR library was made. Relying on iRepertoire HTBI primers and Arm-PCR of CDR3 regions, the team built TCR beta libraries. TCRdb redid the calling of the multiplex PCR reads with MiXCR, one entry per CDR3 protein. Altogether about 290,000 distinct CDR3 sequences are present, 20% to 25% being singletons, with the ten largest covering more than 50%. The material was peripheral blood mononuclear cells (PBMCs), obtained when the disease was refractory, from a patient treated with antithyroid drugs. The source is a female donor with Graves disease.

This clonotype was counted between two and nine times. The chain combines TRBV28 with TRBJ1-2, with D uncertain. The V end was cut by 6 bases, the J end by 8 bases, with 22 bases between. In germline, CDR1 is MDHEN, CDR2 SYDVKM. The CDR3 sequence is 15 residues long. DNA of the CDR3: TGTGCCAGCAGCACATCTCCCGTGGGCGGCGGAGGCTACACCTTC. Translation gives CASSTSPVGGGGYTF.

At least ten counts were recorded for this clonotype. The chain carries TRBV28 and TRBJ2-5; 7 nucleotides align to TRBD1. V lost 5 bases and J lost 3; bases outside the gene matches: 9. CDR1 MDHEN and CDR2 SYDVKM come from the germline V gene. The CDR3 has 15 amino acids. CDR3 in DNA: TGTGCCAGCAGTACCCTACAGGGGATGGAAGAGACCCAGTACTTC. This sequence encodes CASSTLQGMEETQYF.

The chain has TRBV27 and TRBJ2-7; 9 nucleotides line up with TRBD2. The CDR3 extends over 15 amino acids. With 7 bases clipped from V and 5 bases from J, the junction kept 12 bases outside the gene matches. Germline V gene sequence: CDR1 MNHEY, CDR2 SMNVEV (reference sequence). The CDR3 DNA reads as TGTGCCAGCACCCGATTCGGGCGGGAGGGCCACGAGCAGTACTTC. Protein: CASTRFGREGHEQYF.

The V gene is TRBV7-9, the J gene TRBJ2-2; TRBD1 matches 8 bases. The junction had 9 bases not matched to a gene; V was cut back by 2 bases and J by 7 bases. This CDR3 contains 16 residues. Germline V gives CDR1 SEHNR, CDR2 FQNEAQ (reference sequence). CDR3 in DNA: TGTGCCAGCAGCTTACGTGGGACAGGTCTCGACGGGGAGCTGTTTTTT. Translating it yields CASSLRGTGLDGELFF.

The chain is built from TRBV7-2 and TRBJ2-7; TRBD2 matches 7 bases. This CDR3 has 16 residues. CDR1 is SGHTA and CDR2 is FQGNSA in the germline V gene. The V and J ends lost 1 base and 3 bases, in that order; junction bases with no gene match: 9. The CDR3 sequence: CASSLGLAGEGYEQYF. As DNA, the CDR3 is TGTGCCAGCAGCTTAGGTTTGGCGGGAGAAGGCTACGAGCAGTACTTC.

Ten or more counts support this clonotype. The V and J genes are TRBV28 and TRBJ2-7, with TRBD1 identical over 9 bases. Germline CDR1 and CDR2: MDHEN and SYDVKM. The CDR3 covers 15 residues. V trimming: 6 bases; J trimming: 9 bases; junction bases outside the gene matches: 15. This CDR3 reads CASRLPGQGATRQYF. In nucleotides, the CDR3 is TGTGCCAGCAGATTACCGGGACAGGGAGCTACGAGGCAGTACTTC. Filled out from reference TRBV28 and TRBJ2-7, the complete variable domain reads DVKVTQSSRYLVKRTGEKVFLECVQDMDHENMFWYRQDPGLGLRLIYFSYDVKMKEKGDIPEGYSVSREKKERFSLILESASTNQTSMYLCASRLPGQGATRQYFGPGTRLTVT.

CDR3 nucleotides: TGTGCCAGCAGTTACCTTGGACTAATAGGGACCGGGGAGCTGTTTTTT. Protein: CASSYLGLIGTGELFF. V usage is TRBV6-5 and J usage is TRBJ2-2; perhaps TRBD2 as D (6 bases). From germline, CDR1 is MNHEY and CDR2 SVGAGI. This CDR3 region has 16 residues. Between the trimmed V and J ends, which lost 2 bases and 5 bases, there was a span of 15 bases.

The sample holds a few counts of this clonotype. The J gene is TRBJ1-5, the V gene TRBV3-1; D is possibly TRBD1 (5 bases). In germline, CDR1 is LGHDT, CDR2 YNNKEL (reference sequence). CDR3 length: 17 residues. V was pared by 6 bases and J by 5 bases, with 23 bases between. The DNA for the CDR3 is TGTGCCAGCAGTCATGGACTTGCGGGCTCGGGGGATCAGCCCCAGCATTTT. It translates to CASSHGLAGSGDQPQHF.

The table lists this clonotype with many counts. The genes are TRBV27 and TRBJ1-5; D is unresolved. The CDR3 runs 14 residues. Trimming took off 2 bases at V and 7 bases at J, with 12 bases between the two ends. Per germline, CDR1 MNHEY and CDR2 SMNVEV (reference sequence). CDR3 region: CASSLRASPQPQHF. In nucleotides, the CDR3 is TGTGCCAGCAGTTTAAGGGCCTCACCCCAGCCCCAGCATTTT.

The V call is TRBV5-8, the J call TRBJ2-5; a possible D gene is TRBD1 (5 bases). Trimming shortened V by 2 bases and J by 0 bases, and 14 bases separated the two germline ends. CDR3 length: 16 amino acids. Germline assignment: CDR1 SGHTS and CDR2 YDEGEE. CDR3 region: CASSFSGRADQETQYF. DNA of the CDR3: TGTGCCAGCAGCTTTTCGGGCAGGGCGGACCAAGAGACCCAGTACTTC.